A single sample gave rise to the 24 T cell receptor beta chains below, sequenced in a study of Ad26.COV2.S vaccination and SARS-CoV-2 variants. Treatment specified: some 19 received Ad26.COV2.S at low or high dose, single or two shots; 5 received placebo; per-sample allocation not given. Sample collection was performed on day 63 after the first vaccine or placebo injection. Only in-frame clones appear in the TCRdb table, and some are missing; sequencing was by immunoSEQ multiplex PCR. Counted here are 400,000 to 450,000 clones, approximately 92% occurring once; the ten biggest clones make up about 1.6%. The sample consisted of peripheral blood, taken in a trial of Ad26.COV2.S vaccine versus placebo. The receptors stem from a person aged 18-60 years who received the Ad26.COV2.S COVID-19 vaccine or a placebo.

V is TRBV19 and J is TRBJ2-1, with 13 nucleotides matching TRBD2. The length of the CDR3 is 16 residues. CDR1 LNHDA and CDR2 SQIVND come from the germline V gene (reference sequence). J lost 4 bases, V lost 8 bases, and 8 bases had no gene match. The CDR3 DNA follows: TGTGCCAGTCAGAGACTAGCGGGGGGTCCATACAATGAGCAGTTCTTC. This sequence encodes CASQRLAGGPYNEQFF.

The genes are TRBV20-1 and TRBJ1-2; D is unclear. The V end lost 4 bases, the J end lost 8 bases, and 11 bases lay between the germline ends. This CDR3 has 11 residues. CDR1 and CDR2 from the germline V gene are DFQATT and SNEGSKA (reference sequence). CDR3 nucleotide sequence: TGCAGTGCTAATTTACGGAAAGGCTACACCTTC. Translated, it gives CSANLRKGYTF.

The rearrangement uses TRBV11-3 and TRBJ2-3; 9 bases agree with TRBD2. The CDR3 extends over 17 amino acids. Germline-derived CDR1 and CDR2 are SGHNT and YENEEA. Trimming cost V 0 bases and J 5 bases; bases outside gene matches: 9. This chain's CDR3 is CASSLDFWRGGKDTQYF. CDR3 coding DNA: TGTGCCAGCAGCTTAGATTTTTGGCGGGGGGGCAAAGATACGCAGTATTTT.

This chain links TRBV19 with TRBJ1-1; D gene unclear. The germline gives CDR1 LNHDA, CDR2 SQIVND (reference sequence). This CDR3 has 14 amino acids. V lost 4 bases and J 4 bases, leaving 13 bases between the germline ends. CDR3 loop: CASSTGSGVTEAFF. CDR3 DNA sequence: TGTGCCAGTAGTACCGGGAGTGGTGTCACTGAAGCTTTCTTT.

The chain employs TRBV6-6 and TRBJ1-2; no clear D gene. Germline values: CDR1 MNHNY, CDR2 SVGAGI (reference sequence). This CDR3 has 13 amino acids. Trimming shortened V by 7 bases and J by 0 bases, and 9 bases separated the two germline ends. The CDR3 DNA is TGTGCCAGCAAAGGAAATACTAACTATGGCTACACCTTC. This translates into CASKGNTNYGYTF.

To note about this clone: Other DNA sequences in this specimen translate into the identical CDR3. The chain carries TRBV5-1 and TRBJ1-5; TRBD1 aligns across 12 bases. The V gene end was trimmed by 5 bases and the J gene end by 7 bases; junction bases not matched to a gene: 4. Per the germline V gene, CDR1 is SGHRS and CDR2 is YFSETQ. The CDR3 extends over 14 amino acids. CDR3 in DNA: TGCGCCAGCAGTTCCGGGACAGGGGGCCAGCCCCAGCATTTT. As protein: CASSSGTGGQPQHF.

This clone was detected once. The rearrangement uses TRBV19 and TRBJ2-5; weak D call: TRBD1 (6 bases). The CDR3 is 13 residues long. V lost 4 bases and J 7 bases, leaving 13 bases between the germline ends. CDR1 is LNHDA and CDR2 is SQIVND in the germline V gene (reference sequence). The CDR3 loop is CASSKQGSGTQYF. As DNA, the CDR3 is TGTGCCAGTAGTAAACAGGGTTCGGGGACCCAGTACTTC.

In nucleotides, the CDR3 is TGTGCCAGCAGTTACCAAAGTCCAGGGAGGGACTATGGCTACACCTTC. Its translation is CASSYQSPGRDYGYTF. V usage is TRBV6-6 and J usage is TRBJ1-2; the D gene is possibly TRBD1 (5 bases). Germline V gene sequence: CDR1 MNHNY, CDR2 SVGAGI (reference sequence). V was clipped by 2 bases and J by 3 bases, with 16 bases between them. CDR3 length: 16 amino acids.

The V gene is TRBV29-1, the J gene TRBJ2-1; no definite D call. Trimming shortened V by 5 bases and J by 5 bases, and 13 bases separated the two germline ends. The CDR3 runs 13 residues. Germline V gives CDR1 SQVTM, CDR2 ANQGSEA. CDR3 in amino acids: CSVMLPSNNEQFF. The CDR3 bases are TGCAGCGTTATGCTCCCTTCGAACAATGAGCAGTTCTTC.

The CDR3 protein is CASSLGGGYGYTF. The DNA for the CDR3 is TGTGCCAGCAGTTTGGGGGGAGGTTATGGCTACACCTTC. The V and J genes are TRBV28 and TRBJ1-2; TRBD1 is a possible D gene (5 bases). CDR1 MDHEN and CDR2 SYDVKM come from the germline V gene. The CDR3 totals 13 residues. V lost 3 bases and J 5 bases, leaving 10 bases between the germline ends.

The chain combines TRBV28 with TRBJ2-7, with 7 bases matching TRBD1. In germline, CDR1 is MDHEN, CDR2 SYDVKM. The V and J ends lost 6 bases and 0 bases, in that order; junction bases with no gene match: 8. The CDR3 runs 15 residues. The CDR3 DNA follows: TGTGCCAGCAGCCCCGGGACAGCATACTCCTACGAGCAGTACTTC. As protein: CASSPGTAYSYEQYF.

The J gene is TRBJ1-4, the V gene TRBV9; tentative D call: TRBD1 (5 bases). Germline values: CDR1 SGDLS, CDR2 YYNGEE. Trimming pared 5 bases from V and 3 bases from J, leaving 11 bases between. CDR3 length: 14 amino acids. This CDR3 is CASSAGLANEKLFF. The CDR3 region has the DNA TGTGCCAGCAGTGCAGGGCTCGCTAATGAAAAACTGTTTTTT.

A word on this clone: Sequence at one end of the junction differs from germline and may be a read error. The chain employs TRBV4-1 and TRBJ1-2; D might be TRBD1 (6 bases). The germline CDR1 and CDR2 sequences are MGHRA and YSYEKL. The CDR3 is 12 amino acids. Here the CDR3 reads CASSPDSYSYTF. CDR3 coding DNA: TGCGCCAGCAGCCCGGACAGCTATAGCTACACCTTC.

The chain links TRBV11-2 to TRBJ1-2; D remains unclear. This CDR3 has 12 amino acids. Germline V lookup: CDR1 SGHAT, CDR2 FQNNGV. V was clipped by 2 bases and J by 0 bases, with 1 base between them. The CDR3: CASSLSNYGYTF. The CDR3 coding sequence is TGTGCCAGCAGCTTATCTAACTATGGCTACACCTTC.

The chain links TRBV30 to TRBJ1-2; 8 bases match TRBD1. This CDR3 has 14 residues. Germline loops: CDR1 GTSNPN, CDR2 SVGIG (reference sequence). V gave up 3 bases and J gave up 5 bases; unmatched junction bases: 8. CDR3 nucleotide sequence: TGTGCCTGGAGAGACAGGGGCTCTTTGTATGGCTACACCTTC. Residues: CAWRDRGSLYGYTF.

The chain carries TRBV7-2 and TRBJ1-2; maybe TRBD1 (5 bases). Germline CDR1 SGHTA, CDR2 FQGNSA. With 5 bases removed from V and 4 bases from J, the gap between germline ends came to 20 bases. This CDR3 spans 16 amino acids. The CDR3 here is CASSLGIGDRGYGYTF. The CDR3 bases are TGTGCCAGCAGCCTTGGGATAGGGGACCGGGGCTATGGCTACACCTTC.

J is TRBJ1-1 and V is TRBV5-8; 10 nucleotides match TRBD1. V dropped 0 bases and J dropped 4; count of bases not matched to a gene: 9. The CDR3 extends over 17 amino acids. CDR1 and CDR2 (germline): SGHTS, YDEGEE. CDR3 nucleotides: TGTGCCAGCAGCTTGGGGTGGGACAGGGGAAGAGGCACTGAAGCTTTCTTT. Translating it yields CASSLGWDRGRGTEAFF.

The chain recombines TRBV7-6 with TRBJ2-7; D is undetermined. Per germline, CDR1 SGHVS and CDR2 FNYEAQ. The V gene lost 4 bases and the J gene lost 3 bases, with 13 bases spanning the gap. There are 14 residues in the CDR3. CDR3 sequence (DNA): TGTGCCAGCAGCTCACCCTCGTTGGGCTACGAGCAGTACTTC. This gives the protein CASSSPSLGYEQYF.

The CDR3 protein is CASSPLPGGSYNEQFF. Here the CDR3 DNA reads TGTGCCAGCAGTCCCCTCCCGGGAGGGTCCTACAATGAGCAGTTCTTC. V usage is TRBV27 and J usage is TRBJ2-1; TRBD2 aligns across 8 bases. Germline V gene data show CDR1 as MNHEY and CDR2 as SMNVEV (reference sequence). J gave up 1 base and V 5 bases, and 7 bases lay outside the gene matches. This CDR3 region has 16 residues.

V usage is TRBV10-2 and J usage is TRBJ2-7; TRBD1 aligns across 7 bases. Germline V gene data show CDR1 as WSHSY and CDR2 as SAAADI. The CDR3 sequence is 15 residues long. The V segment lost 6 bases and the J segment 3 bases; nucleotides outside the gene matches: 11. The CDR3: CASRKPETGYYEQYF. In DNA, the CDR3 is TGCGCCAGCAGGAAGCCAGAGACAGGGTACTACGAGCAGTACTTC.

This clone was recorded only once. V is TRBV19 and J is TRBJ2-4, with D possibly TRBD1 on 6 matching bases. The CDR3 runs 15 residues. Deletions cut 6 bases from V and 0 bases from J, with 12 bases between. Germline assignment: CDR1 LNHDA and CDR2 SQIVND (reference sequence). CDR3 protein: CASSQQGLAKNIQYF. In nucleotides, the CDR3 is TGTGCCAGTAGCCAACAGGGTTTAGCCAAAAACATTCAGTACTTC.

The V and J genes are TRBV5-1 and TRBJ1-1; D unclear. The CDR3 has 14 residues. The germline V gene has CDR1 SGHRS and CDR2 YFSETQ. V lost 3 bases and J lost 0, with 9 bases in between. CDR3 in DNA: TGCGCCAGCAGCTCTCAGCCCATGAACACTGAAGCTTTCTTT. Amino acids: CASSSQPMNTEAFF.

The chain combines TRBV4-3 with TRBJ2-3; TRBD2 is a possible D gene (5 bases). Between the trimmed V and J ends, which lost 2 bases and 0 bases, there was a span of 12 bases. This CDR3 has 16 amino acids. The germline V gene encodes CDR1 LGHNA and CDR2 YSLEER. The CDR3 bases are TGCGCCAGCAGCCAATCGACCAGAGGGAGCACAGATACGCAGTATTTT. Amino acids: CASSQSTRGSTDTQYF.

The CDR3 bases are TGTGCCAGTAGTACGGGGGGCGAAGGTTCCGGCACTAATGAAAAACTGTTTTTT. Translated, it gives CASSTGGEGSGTNEKLFF. The V call is TRBV19, the J call TRBJ1-4, with D possibly being TRBD1 (6 bases). The V gene lost 4 bases and the J gene lost 2 bases, with 20 bases spanning the gap. CDR3 length: 18 amino acids. Per the germline V gene, CDR1 is LNHDA and CDR2 is SQIVND (reference sequence).